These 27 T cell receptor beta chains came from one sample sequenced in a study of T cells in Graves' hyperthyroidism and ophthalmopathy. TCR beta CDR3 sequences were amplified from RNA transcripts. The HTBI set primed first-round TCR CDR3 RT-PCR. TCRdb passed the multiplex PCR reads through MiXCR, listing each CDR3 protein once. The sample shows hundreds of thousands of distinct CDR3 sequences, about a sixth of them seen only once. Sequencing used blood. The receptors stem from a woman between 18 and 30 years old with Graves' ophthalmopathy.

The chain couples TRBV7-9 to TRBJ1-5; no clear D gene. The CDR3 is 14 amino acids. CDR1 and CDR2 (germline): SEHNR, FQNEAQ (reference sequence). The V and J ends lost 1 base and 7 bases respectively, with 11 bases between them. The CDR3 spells CASSLDTMGQPQHF. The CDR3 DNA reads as TGTGCCAGCAGCTTAGACACAATGGGGCAGCCCCAGCATTTT.

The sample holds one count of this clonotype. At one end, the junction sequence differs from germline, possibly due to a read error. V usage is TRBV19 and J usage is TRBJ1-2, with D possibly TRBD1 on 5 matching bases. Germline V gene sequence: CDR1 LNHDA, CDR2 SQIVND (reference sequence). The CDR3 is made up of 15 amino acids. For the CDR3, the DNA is TGTGCCACTAGTGCCGCGGGGCCTCTTGGCTATGGCTACACCTTC. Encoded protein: CATSAAGPLGYGYTF.

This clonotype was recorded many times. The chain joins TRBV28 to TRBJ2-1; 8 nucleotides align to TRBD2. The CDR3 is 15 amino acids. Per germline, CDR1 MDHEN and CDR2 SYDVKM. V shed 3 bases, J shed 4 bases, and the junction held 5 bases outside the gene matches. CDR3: CASSFSSGLYNEQFF. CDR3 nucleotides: TGTGCCAGCAGTTTCTCTAGCGGGCTATACAATGAGCAGTTCTTC.

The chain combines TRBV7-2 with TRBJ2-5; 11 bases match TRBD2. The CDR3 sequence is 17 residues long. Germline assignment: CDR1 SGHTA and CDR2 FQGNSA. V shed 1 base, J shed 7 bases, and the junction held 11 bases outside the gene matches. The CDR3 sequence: CASSLEAGLAGGGTQYF. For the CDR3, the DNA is TGTGCCAGCAGCTTAGAGGCCGGGTTAGCGGGAGGGGGGACCCAGTACTTC.

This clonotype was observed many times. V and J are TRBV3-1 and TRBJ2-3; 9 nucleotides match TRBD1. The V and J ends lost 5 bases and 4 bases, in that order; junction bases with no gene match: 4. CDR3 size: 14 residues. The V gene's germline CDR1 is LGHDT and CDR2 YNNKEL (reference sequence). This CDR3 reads CASSYGTGPDTQYF. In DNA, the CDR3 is TGTGCCAGCAGCTACGGGACAGGGCCAGATACGCAGTATTTT.

The DNA of the CDR3 is TGTGCCAGCGCCGCTAGACGGAATGAAGCTTTCTTT. Its translation: CASAARRNEAFF. The chain uses TRBV11-2 and TRBJ1-1; D unresolved. The CDR3 covers 12 residues. V shed 8 bases and J shed 7 bases, with 14 bases lying between them. CDR1 SGHAT and CDR2 FQNNGV come from the germline V gene.

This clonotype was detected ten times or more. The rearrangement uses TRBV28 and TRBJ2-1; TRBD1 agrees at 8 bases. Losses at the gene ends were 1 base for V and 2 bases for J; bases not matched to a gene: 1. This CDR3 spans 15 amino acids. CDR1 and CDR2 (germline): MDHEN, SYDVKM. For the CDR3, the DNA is TGTGCCAGCAGTTTATCAGGGGGCACCTACAATGAGCAGTTCTTC. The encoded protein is CASSLSGGTYNEQFF.

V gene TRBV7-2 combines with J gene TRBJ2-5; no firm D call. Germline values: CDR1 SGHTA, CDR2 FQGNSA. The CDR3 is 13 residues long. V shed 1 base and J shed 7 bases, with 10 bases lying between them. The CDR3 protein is CASSLDISGTQYF. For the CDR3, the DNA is TGTGCCAGCAGCTTAGACATCTCCGGGACCCAGTACTTC.

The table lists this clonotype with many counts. The CDR3 spells CASSHLIDRASEKLFF. CDR3 DNA: TGTGCCAGCAGCCATTTGATAGACAGGGCTAGCGAAAAACTGTTTTTT. The chain uses TRBV3-1 and TRBJ1-4; 7 nucleotides align to TRBD1. The germline CDR1 and CDR2 sequences are LGHDT and YNNKEL (reference sequence). The V gene end was trimmed by 3 bases and the J gene end by 8 bases; junction bases not matched to a gene: 12. CDR3 length equals 16 residues.

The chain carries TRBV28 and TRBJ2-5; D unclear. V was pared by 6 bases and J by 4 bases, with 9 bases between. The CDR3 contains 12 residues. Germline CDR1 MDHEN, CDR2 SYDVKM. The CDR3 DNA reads TGTGCCAGCAGCTTACTTTCAGAGACCCAGTACTTC. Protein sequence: CASSLLSETQYF.

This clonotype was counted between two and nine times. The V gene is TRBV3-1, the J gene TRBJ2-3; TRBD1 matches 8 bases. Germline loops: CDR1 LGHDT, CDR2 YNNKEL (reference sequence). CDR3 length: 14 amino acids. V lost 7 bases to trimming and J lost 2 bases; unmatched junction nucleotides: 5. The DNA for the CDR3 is TGTGCCAGCACAAACAGGGGGGACACAGATACGCAGTATTTT. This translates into CASTNRGDTDTQYF.

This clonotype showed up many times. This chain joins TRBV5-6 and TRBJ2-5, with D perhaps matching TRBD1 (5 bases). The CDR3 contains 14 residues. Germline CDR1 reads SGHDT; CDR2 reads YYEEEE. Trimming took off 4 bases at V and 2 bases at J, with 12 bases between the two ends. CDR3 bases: TGTGCCAGCAGCCCGACAGTAGATCAAGAGACCCAGTACTTC. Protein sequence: CASSPTVDQETQYF.

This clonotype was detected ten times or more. DNA of the CDR3: TGTGCCAGCAGCTTACCGGGACGGATTAGCTCTGGAAACACCATATATTTT. It yields the protein CASSLPGRISSGNTIYF. The chain is built from TRBV11-3 and TRBJ1-3; possibly TRBD1 for D (5 bases). Trimming left V 2 bases short and J 0 bases short, with 14 bases between. The CDR3 runs 17 residues. The V gene's germline CDR1 is SGHNT and CDR2 YENEEA.

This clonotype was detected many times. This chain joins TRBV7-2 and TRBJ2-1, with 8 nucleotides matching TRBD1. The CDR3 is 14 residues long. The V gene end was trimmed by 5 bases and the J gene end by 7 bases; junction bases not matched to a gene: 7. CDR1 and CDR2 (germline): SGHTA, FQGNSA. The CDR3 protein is CASSPQGAQNEQFF. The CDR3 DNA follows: TGTGCCAGCAGCCCCCAGGGGGCGCAGAATGAGCAGTTCTTC.

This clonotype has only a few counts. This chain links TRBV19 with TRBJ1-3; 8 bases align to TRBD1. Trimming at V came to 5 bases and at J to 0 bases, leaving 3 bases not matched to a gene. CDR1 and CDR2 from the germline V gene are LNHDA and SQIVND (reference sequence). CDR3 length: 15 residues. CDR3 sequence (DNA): TGTGCCAGTAGTGAGACAGGGGACTCTGGAAACACCATATATTTT. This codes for CASSETGDSGNTIYF.

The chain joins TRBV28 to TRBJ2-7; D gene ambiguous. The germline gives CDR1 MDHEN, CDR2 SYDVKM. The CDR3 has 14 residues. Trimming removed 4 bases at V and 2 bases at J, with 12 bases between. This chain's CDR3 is CASSSRPRPYEQYF. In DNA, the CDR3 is TGTGCCAGCAGTTCCCGACCGAGGCCCTACGAGCAGTACTTC.

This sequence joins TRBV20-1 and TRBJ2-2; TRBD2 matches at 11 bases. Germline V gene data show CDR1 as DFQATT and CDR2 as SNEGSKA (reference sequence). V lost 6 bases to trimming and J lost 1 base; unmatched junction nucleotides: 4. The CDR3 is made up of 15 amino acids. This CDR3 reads CSARTSGWNTGELFF. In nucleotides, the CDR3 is TGCAGTGCCCGGACTAGCGGGTGGAACACCGGGGAGCTGTTTTTT.

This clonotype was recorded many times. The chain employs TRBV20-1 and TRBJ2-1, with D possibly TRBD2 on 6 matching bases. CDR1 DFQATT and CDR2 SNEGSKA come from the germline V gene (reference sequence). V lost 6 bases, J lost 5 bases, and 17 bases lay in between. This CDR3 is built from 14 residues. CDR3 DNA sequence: TGCAGTGCCTCCTTGGGGGGTGCCAACAATGAGCAGTTCTTC. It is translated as CSASLGGANNEQFF.

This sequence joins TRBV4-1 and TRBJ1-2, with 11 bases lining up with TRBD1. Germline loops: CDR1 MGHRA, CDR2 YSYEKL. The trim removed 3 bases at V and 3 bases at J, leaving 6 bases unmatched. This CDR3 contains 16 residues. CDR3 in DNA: TGCGCCAGCAGCCATTGGGACAGGGGGGAGGACTATGGCTACACCTTC. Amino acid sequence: CASSHWDRGEDYGYTF.

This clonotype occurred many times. The CDR3 region is CASSAQGLGTDTQYF. The CDR3 nucleotides are TGTGCCAGCTCAGCACAGGGTTTGGGCACAGATACGCAGTATTTT. The V gene is TRBV18, the J gene TRBJ2-3; D is possibly TRBD1 (6 bases). V was pared by 5 bases and J by 1 base, with 13 bases between. The CDR3 length is 15 residues. Germline assignment: CDR1 KGHSH and CDR2 LQKENI.

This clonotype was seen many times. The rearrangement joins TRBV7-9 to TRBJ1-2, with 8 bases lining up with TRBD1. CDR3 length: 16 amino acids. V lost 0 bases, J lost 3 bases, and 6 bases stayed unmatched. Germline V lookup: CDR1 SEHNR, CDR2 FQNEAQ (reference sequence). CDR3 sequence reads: CASSLARQGSYYGYTF. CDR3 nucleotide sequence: TGTGCCAGCAGCTTAGCTCGACAGGGGAGCTACTATGGCTACACCTTC.

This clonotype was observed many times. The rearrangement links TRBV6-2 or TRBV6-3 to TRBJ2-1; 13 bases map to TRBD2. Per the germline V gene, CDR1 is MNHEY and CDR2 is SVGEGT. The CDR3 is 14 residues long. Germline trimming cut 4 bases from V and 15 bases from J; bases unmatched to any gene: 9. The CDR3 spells CASSSRTSGRASFF. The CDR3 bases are TGTGCCAGCAGTTCCCGGACTAGCGGGAGAGCATCGTTCTTC.

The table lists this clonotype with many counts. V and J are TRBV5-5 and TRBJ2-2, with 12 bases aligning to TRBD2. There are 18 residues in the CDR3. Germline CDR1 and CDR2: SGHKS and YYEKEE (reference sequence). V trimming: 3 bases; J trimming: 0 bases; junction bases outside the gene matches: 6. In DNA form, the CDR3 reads TGTGCCAGCAGCTCCTCCCGGACTAGCGGGGCGAACACCGGGGAGCTGTTTTTT. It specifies CASSSSRTSGANTGELFF.

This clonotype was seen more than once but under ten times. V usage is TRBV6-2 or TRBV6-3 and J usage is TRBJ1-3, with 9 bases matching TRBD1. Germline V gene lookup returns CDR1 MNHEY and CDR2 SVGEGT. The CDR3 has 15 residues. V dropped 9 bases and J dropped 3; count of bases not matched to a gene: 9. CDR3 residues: CASRRDREIGNTIYF. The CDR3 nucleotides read TGTGCCAGTCGTCGGGACAGGGAAATTGGAAACACCATATATTTT.

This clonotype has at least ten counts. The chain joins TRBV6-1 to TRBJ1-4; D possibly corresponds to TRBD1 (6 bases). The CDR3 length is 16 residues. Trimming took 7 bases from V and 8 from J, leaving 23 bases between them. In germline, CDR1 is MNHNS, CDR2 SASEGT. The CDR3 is CASTNSWGPLSEKLFF. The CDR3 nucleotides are TGTGCCAGCACCAACTCGTGGGGGCCGCTTTCCGAAAAACTGTTTTTT.

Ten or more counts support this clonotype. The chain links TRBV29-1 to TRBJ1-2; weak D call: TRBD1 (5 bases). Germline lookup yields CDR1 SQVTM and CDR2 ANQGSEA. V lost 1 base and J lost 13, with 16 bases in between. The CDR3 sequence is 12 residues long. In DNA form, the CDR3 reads TGCAGCGTTGAAGGGGACCCCCCCGGTGGCACCTTC. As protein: CSVEGDPPGGTF. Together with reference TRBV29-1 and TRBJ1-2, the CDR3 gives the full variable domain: SAVISQKPSRDICQRGTSLTIQCQVDSQVTMMFWYRQQPGQSLTLIATANQGSEATYESGFVIDKFPISRPNLTFSTLTVSNMSPEDSSIYLCSVEGDPPGGTFGSGTRLTVV.

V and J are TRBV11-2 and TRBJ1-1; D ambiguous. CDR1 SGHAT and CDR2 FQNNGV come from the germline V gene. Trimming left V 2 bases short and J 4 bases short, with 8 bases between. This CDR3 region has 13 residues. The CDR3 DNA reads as TGTGCCAGCAGCTTAAAAATGGGCACTGAAGCTTTCTTT. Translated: CASSLKMGTEAFF. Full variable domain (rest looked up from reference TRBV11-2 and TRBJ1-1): EAGVAQSPRYKIIEKRQSVAFWCNPISGHATLYWYQQILGQGPKLLIQFQNNGVVDDSQLPKDRFSAERLKGVDSTLKIQPAKLEDSAVYLCASSLKMGTEAFFGQGTRLTVV.